This entry lists 5 T cell receptor beta chains sequenced from one sample in a study of cytomegalovirus exposure and HLA in healthy donors. Primers: 60 Vbeta forward and 13 Jbeta reverse. Clones were read by immunoSEQ multiplex PCR, and TCRdb kept only the in-frame ones, dropping some. The sample includes around 200,000 clones, 70% to 85% of them seen just once. The specimen sequenced was PBMCs. These receptors were obtained from a woman aged 55-70 years in good health and CMV-seropositive.

The V and J genes are TRBV5-1 and TRBJ1-1; 11 bases fit TRBD1. J gave up 4 bases and V 5 bases, and 4 bases lay outside the gene matches. CDR1 is SGHRS and CDR2 is YFSETQ in the germline V gene. The length of the CDR3 is 14 residues. CDR3 residues: CASRGQGALTEAFF. In DNA form, the CDR3 reads TGCGCCAGCAGAGGACAGGGGGCGCTCACTGAAGCTTTCTTT.

The chain couples TRBV5-1 to TRBJ1-3, with a weak D call TRBD1 (5 bases). Germline values: CDR1 SGHRS, CDR2 YFSETQ. V dropped 0 bases and J dropped 7 bases, with 17 bases sitting between them. The CDR3 consists of 16 residues. In DNA, the CDR3 is TGCGCCAGCAGCTTGGCCGGTAATGCAGGGATGAACACCATATATTTT. Translating it yields CASSLAGNAGMNTIYF.

This chain links TRBV5-4 with TRBJ2-7; no reliable D call. V lost 1 base and J lost 3, with 11 bases in between. The CDR3 runs 14 residues. Germline V gene sequence: CDR1 SGHNT, CDR2 YYREEE (reference sequence). CDR3 coding DNA: TGTGCCAGCAGCTTGAAGAACGGTCACTACGAGCAGTACTTC. Residues: CASSLKNGHYEQYF. The full variable domain, in which reference TRBV5-4 and TRBJ2-7 provide the parts outside the CDR3, is ETGVTQSPTHLIKTRGQQVTLRCSSQSGHNTVSWYQQALGQGPQFIFQYYREEENGRGNFPPRFSGLQFPNYSSELNVNALELDDSALYLCASSLKNGHYEQYFGPGTRLTVT.

This chain uses TRBV5-1 with TRBJ1-2, with 7 positions matching TRBD1. The CDR3 loop spans 16 amino acids. V was clipped by 0 bases and J by 7 bases; unmatched bases: 12. The germline V gene encodes CDR1 SGHRS and CDR2 YFSETQ. This CDR3 reads CASSLASGPQGGGYTF. CDR3 DNA sequence: TGCGCCAGCAGCTTGGCCTCGGGACCTCAGGGGGGTGGCTACACCTTC. Variable domain in full (rest from reference TRBV5-1 and TRBJ1-2): KAGVTQTPRYLIKTRGQQVTLSCSPISGHRSVSWYQQTPGQGLQFLFEYFSETQRNKGNFPGRFSGRQFSNSRSEMNVSTLELGDSALYLCASSLASGPQGGGYTFGSGTRLTVV.

The chain combines TRBV6-4 with TRBJ2-1; TRBD2 matches 10 bases. J lost 7 bases, V lost 2 bases, and 5 bases had no gene match. CDR3 length equals 15 residues. Germline V gene lookup returns CDR1 MRHNA and CDR2 SNTAGT. As DNA, the CDR3 is TGTGCCAGCAGTGACGCTAGCGGGGGAAGAAATGAGCAGTTCTTC. As protein: CASSDASGGRNEQFF.